These 13 T cell receptor beta chains were all obtained from the same sample, sequenced in a study of Graves' ophthalmopathy and Graves' hyperthyroidism. Beta-chain TCR CDR3 regions were amplified from RNA transcripts. First-round RT-PCR relied on HTBI primers, and a second-round multiplex PCR came next. TCRdb re-called the multiplex PCR reads with MiXCR, one entry per CDR3 protein. The sample consists of roughly 480,000 distinct CDR3 sequences, around 15% of them appearing once. Sample: blood. Receptors originate from a woman aged 30 to 39 with Graves' ophthalmopathy.

This clonotype was recorded many times. This chain links TRBV5-1 with TRBJ1-2; TRBD1 might be the D (5 bases). V was clipped by 4 bases and J by 5 bases, with 18 bases between them. The CDR3 is 15 residues long. Germline V gives CDR1 SGHRS, CDR2 YFSETQ. The CDR3 spells CASSRLSGTAYGYTF. The CDR3 DNA reads as TGCGCCAGCAGCCGGCTCTCCGGGACGGCTTATGGCTACACCTTC. The full variable domain, with the rest looked up from reference TRBV5-1 and TRBJ1-2, is KAGVTQTPRYLIKTRGQQVTLSCSPISGHRSVSWYQQTPGQGLQFLFEYFSETQRNKGNFPGRFSGRQFSNSRSEMNVSTLELGDSALYLCASSRLSGTAYGYTFGSGTRLTVV.

In regard to this clonotype: Given a much more abundant clone one base away, this may be a read error. The chain couples TRBV27 to TRBJ1-6; TRBD1 might be the D (6 bases). The V gene's germline CDR1 is MNHEY and CDR2 SMNVEV (reference sequence). The CDR3 is made up of 14 amino acids. CDR3 amino acids: CASRNEGEGSPFHF. The CDR3 nucleotides read TGTGCCAGCAGAAATGAGGGGGAGGGTTCACCCTTCCACTTT.

This clonotype was seen many times. The gene calls are TRBV6-1 and TRBJ2-7; 12 nucleotides line up with TRBD1. Germline loops: CDR1 MNHNS, CDR2 SASEGT. Germline trimming cut 6 bases from V and 6 bases from J; bases unmatched to any gene: 3. CDR3 length: 13 amino acids. CDR3 DNA sequence: TGTGCCAGCAGGGGACAGGGGGCTATCGAGCAGTACTTC. Translating it yields CASRGQGAIEQYF.

The sample holds many counts of this clonotype. The chain employs TRBV20-1 and TRBJ2-7; 9 bases align to TRBD2. The CDR3 is 15 residues long. The V and J ends lost 2 bases and 4 bases, in that order; junction bases with no gene match: 9. Germline loops: CDR1 DFQATT, CDR2 SNEGSKA (reference sequence). The CDR3 region is CSARSIAGVLYEQYF. CDR3 DNA sequence: TGCAGTGCTAGATCTATAGCGGGAGTCCTTTACGAGCAGTACTTC.

This clonotype was detected ten times or more. The V gene is TRBV24-1, the J gene TRBJ1-2; D remains ambiguous. Germline loops: CDR1 KGHDR, CDR2 SFDVKD. The CDR3 consists of 13 residues. Deletions cut 9 bases from V and 3 bases from J, with 13 bases between. CDR3 sequence: CATLGPPDYGYTF. The CDR3 bases are TGTGCCACCCTGGGTCCTCCTGACTATGGCTACACCTTC.

J is TRBJ2-5 and V is TRBV7-2; 14 bases line up with TRBD2. CDR3 length: 16 amino acids. V lost 5 bases, J lost 5 bases, and 7 bases stayed unmatched. Germline assignment: CDR1 SGHTA and CDR2 FQGNSA. CDR3 sequence (DNA): TGTGCCAGCAGCGCGGGACTAGCGGGAGTTGGGGAGACCCAGTACTTC. Its protein is CASSAGLAGVGETQYF.

The chain joins TRBV2 to TRBJ1-1; 7 bases align to TRBD1. With 6 bases clipped from V and 6 bases from J, the junction kept 4 bases outside the gene matches. Germline values: CDR1 SNHLY, CDR2 FYNNEI. The CDR3 covers 12 residues. CDR3: CASRTGFPEAFF. The CDR3 region has the DNA TGTGCCAGCAGGACAGGGTTCCCTGAAGCTTTCTTT.

In this sample, this clonotype turned up many times. This rearrangement joins TRBV7-2 to TRBJ1-6, with D perhaps TRBD1 (5 bases). Deletions cut 2 bases from V and 6 bases from J, with 14 bases between. This CDR3 is built from 16 residues. The V gene's germline CDR1 is SGHTA and CDR2 FQGNSA. CDR3 amino acids: CASSLSLRVVNSPLHF. The CDR3 DNA reads TGTGCCAGCAGCTTAAGTCTCAGGGTAGTTAATTCACCCCTCCACTTT.

This clonotype was counted at least ten times. The chain couples TRBV19 to TRBJ1-5; 7 bases line up with TRBD1. The trim removed 11 bases at V and 3 bases at J, leaving 13 bases unmatched. Germline loops: CDR1 LNHDA, CDR2 SQIVND (reference sequence). The CDR3 spans 15 residues. The chain's CDR3 is CACHMGTAYNQPQHF. The CDR3, as DNA: TGTGCCTGCCACATGGGGACAGCCTACAATCAGCCCCAGCATTTT. Using reference TRBV19 and TRBJ1-5 for the parts outside the CDR3, the full variable domain is DGGITQSPKYLFRKEGQNVTLSCEQNLNHDAMYWYRQDPGQGLRLIYYSQIVNDFQKGDIAEGYSVSREKKESFPLTVTSAQKNPTAFYLCACHMGTAYNQPQHFGDGTRLSIL.

This clonotype was detected only a few times. J is TRBJ2-3 and V is TRBV27; tentatively, D is TRBD2 (5 bases). V was trimmed by 8 bases and J by 0 bases, leaving 15 bases between them. The CDR3 spans 15 residues. Germline V lookup: CDR1 MNHEY, CDR2 SMNVEV (reference sequence). CDR3 loop: CASRLRGYSTDTQYF. In DNA form, the CDR3 reads TGTGCCAGCCGTCTACGGGGTTATAGCACAGATACGCAGTATTTT.

This clonotype was counted ten times or more. The chain is built from TRBV13 and TRBJ1-1; TRBD1 agrees at 9 bases. Germline CDR1 reads PRHDT; CDR2 reads FYEKMQ (reference sequence). Trimming took 2 bases from V and 4 from J; bases not matched to a gene: 11. This CDR3 has 17 residues. The CDR3 nucleotides are TGTGCCAGCAGCTTAAAACGGGACAGGGTATCGAGCACTGAAGCTTTCTTT. Amino acids: CASSLKRDRVSSTEAFF.

This clonotype was detected many times. V is TRBV30 and J is TRBJ2-4; possible D gene TRBD2, 6 bases. CDR1 is GTSNPN and CDR2 is SVGIG in the germline V gene (reference sequence). The CDR3 has 14 residues. Trimming left V 2 bases short and J 7 bases short, with 15 bases between. The CDR3 coding sequence is TGTGCCTGGAGTAACTCGGGGACTTGGAACATTCAGTACTTC. It yields the protein CAWSNSGTWNIQYF.

The table lists this clonotype with many counts. The chain has TRBV29-1 and TRBJ1-1, with 8 positions matching TRBD1. After removal of 4 bases from V and 10 bases from J, the junction contained 8 bases not matched to a gene. Germline V gives CDR1 SQVTM, CDR2 ANQGSEA. The CDR3 has 12 residues. The CDR3 protein is CSVGRQGAGAFF. The CDR3 coding sequence is TGCAGCGTTGGCAGGCAGGGGGCTGGAGCTTTCTTT. Variable domain in full (rest from reference TRBV29-1 and TRBJ1-1): SAVISQKPSRDICQRGTSLTIQCQVDSQVTMMFWYRQQPGQSLTLIATANQGSEATYESGFVIDKFPISRPNLTFSTLTVSNMSPEDSSIYLCSVGRQGAGAFFGQGTRLTVV.